These 18 T cell receptor beta chains originate from one sample sequenced in a study of CD8 T cells in ankylosing spondylitis. TCRdb passed the 5' RACE reads through MiXCR, listing each CDR3 protein once. The data show roughly 120,000 distinct CDR3 sequences, roughly an eighth seen once. Sequencing was carried out using blood, either unsorted or a sorted T cell fraction (not recorded which). The receptors stem from a female donor with ankylosing spondylitis or in good health (not recorded which).

There are many counts of this clonotype. The rearrangement joins TRBV29-1 to TRBJ2-3, with 11 bases fitting TRBD1. The germline CDR1 and CDR2 sequences are SQVTM and ANQGSEA. CDR3 size: 14 residues. Losses at the gene ends were 7 bases for V and 4 bases for J; bases not matched to a gene: 7. As DNA, the CDR3 is TGCAGCGCCACAGGGACAGGGGGTGCAGATACGCAGTATTTT. Protein product: CSATGTGGADTQYF.

This clonotype was counted at least ten times. V and J are TRBV9 and TRBJ1-2; D unclear. This CDR3 contains 13 residues. Germline CDR1 is SGDLS and CDR2 is YYNGEE. Trimming shortened V by 4 bases and J by 4 bases, and 11 bases separated the two germline ends. The DNA for the CDR3 is TGTGCCAGCAGCAACCCTCTTACCTATGGCTACACCTTC. Its translation is CASSNPLTYGYTF.

This clonotype was found many times. This chain links TRBV3-1 with TRBJ2-7, with 7 bases identical to TRBD2. CDR3 size: 15 residues. The germline gives CDR1 LGHDT, CDR2 YNNKEL (reference sequence). V shed 8 bases, J shed 0 bases, and the junction held 10 bases outside the gene matches. CDR3 sequence: CASRSRAGSSYEQYF. CDR3 DNA: TGTGCCAGCCGAAGTCGAGCGGGATCCTCCTACGAGCAGTACTTC.

The chain combines TRBV19 with TRBJ1-2, with 7 bases fitting TRBD1. Germline-derived CDR1 and CDR2 are LNHDA and SQIVND (reference sequence). V dropped 5 bases and J dropped 8; count of bases not matched to a gene: 14. This CDR3 contains 15 residues. The CDR3 region has the DNA TGTGCCAGTAGTGGCCCCGGGACAGCCCAGGCGGGCTACACCTTC. Protein product: CASSGPGTAQAGYTF.

This clonotype was detected ten times or more. The chain recombines TRBV10-3 with TRBJ2-1; TRBD2 matches at 11 bases. The germline gives CDR1 ENHRY, CDR2 SYGVKD. The CDR3 is 15 residues long. The V gene end was trimmed by 5 bases and the J gene end by 8 bases; junction bases not matched to a gene: 8. The chain's CDR3 is CAISPSGRLGDEQFF. In DNA form, the CDR3 reads TGTGCCATCAGTCCTAGCGGGAGGCTCGGGGATGAGCAGTTCTTC.

There are a few counts of this clonotype. CDR3 sequence (DNA): TGTGCCAGCAGCCCAACTAGCTACGAGCAGTACTTC. As protein: CASSPTSYEQYF. The V gene is TRBV12-3 or TRBV12-4, the J gene TRBJ2-7; D perhaps matches TRBD2 (5 bases). This CDR3 has 12 residues. V was shortened by 6 bases and J by 3 bases, with 9 bases between the two germline ends.

Ten or more counts support this clonotype. The chain combines TRBV12-3 or TRBV12-4 with TRBJ2-2; 8 positions agree with TRBD1. This CDR3 is 16 amino acids long. With V trimmed by 6 bases and J by 2 bases, 8 bases remained unmatched. CDR3 region: CASSLRTGRNTGELFF. The CDR3 region has the DNA TGTGCCAGCAGCTTACGGACAGGGCGCAACACCGGGGAGCTGTTTTTT.

This chain joins TRBV2 and TRBJ1-3, with D unclear. Germline values: CDR1 SNHLY, CDR2 FYNNEI. V was cut by 1 base and J by 0 bases, with 4 bases left in between. The CDR3 has 14 amino acids. Here the CDR3 DNA reads TGTGCCAGCAGTGAAGGGTTCTCTGGAAACACCATATATTTT. It specifies CASSEGFSGNTIYF.

J is TRBJ2-7 and V is TRBV19; the D gene is possibly TRBD2 (6 bases). The CDR3 has 15 residues. V shed 4 bases and J shed 0 bases, with 13 bases lying between them. CDR1 LNHDA and CDR2 SQIVND come from the germline V gene (reference sequence). The CDR3 DNA reads TGTGCCAGTAGTACGGGACTGGGGAGCTCCTACGAGCAGTACTTC. Translation: CASSTGLGSSYEQYF.

This clonotype appeared many times. This chain connects TRBV10-3 to TRBJ1-1; D may be TRBD1 (5 bases). V was pared by 0 bases and J by 7 bases, with 18 bases between. Germline CDR1 is ENHRY and CDR2 is SYGVKD. The CDR3 sequence is 16 residues long. The CDR3 bases are TGTGCCATCAGTGAGTCTGGTAGTAGCGGGGCAGGTGAAGCTTTCTTT. Translated, it gives CAISESGSSGAGEAFF.

This rearrangement joins TRBV11-2 to TRBJ2-7, with TRBD2 matching 9 bases. This CDR3 has 15 residues. Germline V lookup: CDR1 SGHAT, CDR2 FQNNGV. V was pared by 2 bases and J by 6 bases, with 8 bases of the junction left unmatched. The CDR3 here is CASSLNAGGPSEQYF. The CDR3 DNA reads as TGTGCCAGCAGCTTAAACGCGGGAGGGCCGTCCGAGCAGTACTTC.

The sample holds many counts of this clonotype. The chain carries TRBV5-1 and TRBJ1-5; D is possibly TRBD1 (5 bases). CDR3 length: 15 amino acids. Germline CDR1 reads SGHRS; CDR2 reads YFSETQ. The V and J ends lost 0 bases and 2 bases respectively, with 9 bases between them. CDR3 DNA sequence: TGCGCCAGCAGCTTGGACGGGGGTGGCAATCAGCCCCAGCATTTT. Residues: CASSLDGGGNQPQHF.

Of note for this clonotype: An end of the junction differs from the germline gene, which may be a read error. The rearrangement uses TRBV27 and TRBJ2-6, with 7 bases that match TRBD1. The germline gives CDR1 MNHEY, CDR2 SMNVEV (reference sequence). CDR3 length: 17 amino acids. The CDR3 nucleotides are TGTGCCAGCAGCCCCGACAGGGTGTCATCTGAGGCCAACGTCCTGACTTTC. Its protein product is CASSPDRVSSEANVLTF.

This clonotype was detected many times. The V gene is TRBV7-2, the J gene TRBJ2-1, with 13 bases fitting TRBD2. This CDR3 has 17 amino acids. CDR1 SGHTA and CDR2 FQGNSA come from the germline V gene. The V and J ends lost 1 base and 9 bases, in that order; junction bases with no gene match: 9. The CDR3 DNA sequence: TGTGCCAGCAGCTTAGTGGGCACTAGCGGGGGGGCCGCTGAGCAGTTCTTC. This codes for CASSLVGTSGGAAEQFF.

A word on this clonotype: A read error may be the cause here, since a much bigger clone is one base away. The chain couples TRBV10-3 to TRBJ2-5; possible D gene TRBD2, 7 bases. Germline CDR1 reads ENHRY; CDR2 reads SYGVKD. Trimming shortened V by 6 bases and J by 7 bases, and 18 bases separated the two germline ends. This CDR3 comprises 14 residues. The CDR3 nucleotides are TGTGCCATCAGAGCCGGGACTGGGGGGGCGACCCAGTACTTC. Amino acids: CAIRAGTGGATQYF.

This clonotype has a count of ten or more. The chain has TRBV9 and TRBJ2-1, with 8 bases identical to TRBD2. Germline CDR1 reads SGDLS; CDR2 reads YYNGEE. This CDR3 is 15 amino acids long. V shed 5 bases, J shed 3 bases, and the junction held 7 bases outside the gene matches. The CDR3 loop is CASSPSGGFYNEQFF. The CDR3 DNA reads as TGTGCCAGCAGTCCCAGCGGGGGTTTCTACAATGAGCAGTTCTTC.

This clonotype was recorded a few times. Germline is not matched at one junction end, which may reflect a read error. The chain uses TRBV6-5 and TRBJ1-6; the D gene is possibly TRBD1 (5 bases). CDR1 is MNHEY and CDR2 is SVGAGI in the germline V gene. The CDR3 consists of 14 residues. The CDR3, as DNA: TGTGCCAACAGTTCCAGGGAAGGCAATTCACCCCTCCACTTT. Its protein is CANSSREGNSPLHF.

There are a few counts of this clonotype. V and J are TRBV18 and TRBJ2-3; 7 nucleotides agree with TRBD2. V lost 0 bases to trimming and J lost 2 bases; unmatched junction nucleotides: 11. Germline V gene data show CDR1 as KGHSH and CDR2 as LQKENI. There are 18 residues in the CDR3. The CDR3 reads CASSPPVLGTKSTDTQYF. In DNA form, the CDR3 reads TGTGCCAGCTCACCACCCGTGTTGGGGACTAAATCCACAGATACGCAGTATTTT.